The T cell receptor (beta chain) under discussion was sequenced for a study of cytotoxic CD8 clonotypes in ibrutinib-treated CLL (dated by TCRdb to 2020 to 2023). Regarding the study in general: In this cohort, more than 14 patients were treatment-naive and about a dozen were relapsed/refractory, while about 18 had unmutated IGHV. Samples averaged roughly 260,000 productive templates and tens of thousands of productive rearrangements. Partial responses were observed in some 24 patients and complete responses in 2; after a median follow-up of roughly 72 months, remission was maintained in some 14 patients and progression was observed in approximately 12. Of the 86 participants in the trial, about 25 had longitudinal samples available. Samples at response were collected after a median of about 13 months of treatment, with a range of about 6 to 40 months. Patients were still on ibrutinib when every remission and progressive disease sample was collected. Cryopreserved peripheral blood mononuclear cells were collected before treatment, at response, and at either disease progression or sustained remission. Results and caveats for the whole study, not just this receptor: Baseline clonality exceeded that of age-matched healthy donors and correlated strongly with circulating CD8+ T-cell counts. At ibrutinib response clonality went up, during sustained remission it held steady, and at progression it dropped back toward baseline. Sampling times were not matched between sustained-remission and progressing patients, and lymph node repertoires were not studied. Public clonotypes were rare and either contracted or stayed stable during treatment, and the rise in clonality at ibrutinib response reflected the expansion of private clonotypes.

As for this clone: The antigen it recognizes is unknown. No per-base quality is available; no much larger clone lies one base away.

CDR1 WNHNN and CDR2 SYGVQD are derived from the germline V gene (reference sequence). Spanning cysteine to phenylalanine, the CDR3 consists of 18 amino acids. Just the 54-base CDR3 DNA is kept, in frame starting at base 1. Clipping removes 7 bases from V and 3 bases from J, with 15 as the unmatched junction base count. A MiSeq instrument was used for deep resolution sequencing, which targeted depths ranging from 1 in 1 million up to 1 in 200,000 T cells, with coverage averaging 10x for each clonotype. The immunoSEQ hsTCRB Kit was used to generate the TCR beta libraries. The study's processing was this. ImmunoSEQ Data Assistant and ImmunoSEQ Analyzer were used for data analysis, and V, D and J genes were assigned according to IMGT definitions. Clonality, with values ranging from 0 to 1, was calculated as one minus the normalized Shannon entropy of productive rearrangement frequencies. Public clonotype analysis was restricted to overrepresented clonotypes comprising at least 0.05% of each patient's repertoire. Repertoires from 10 to 15 age-matched healthy donors in immuneACCESS were used as clonality controls. This is the immuneACCESS table as TCRdb keeps it, with only in-frame sequences that have V and J called. A part of the clones is gone; compared with another copy, unresolved V genes explain less than half, and the rest is unexplained. The V and J calls and clone size were taken over from that table, and D and trimming were inferred from the DNA. The sample contains about 60,000 clones, 50% to 60% of them found a single time. The top ten clones comprise 20% to 30% of the sample.

What this sample's time point label stands for: progressive disease on ibrutinib. Around 1.8 micrograms of genomic DNA were extracted from cryopreserved PBMCs for TCR beta library preparation. Longitudinal blood samples from CLL patients on ibrutinib monotherapy underwent high-throughput TCR beta sequencing. Patients were enrolled in a phase 2 open-label single-center ibrutinib monotherapy trial. The rearrangement joined TRBV10-1 to TRBJ2-6; 7 bases in between match TRBD1. This clonotype originated in a human donor with chronic lymphocytic leukemia. The sample here was PBMCs, taken at disease progression, from a patient treated with ibrutinib. In nucleotides, the sequence is TGCGCCAGCACTTTACCGGGACAGACTTCTAATGGGGCCAACGTCCTGACTTTC. Its amino acids are CASTLPGQTSNGANVLTF.